The 12 T cell receptor beta chains in this list originate from one sample, sequenced in a study of T cells in localized non-small cell lung cancer (dated by TCRdb to about 2020). Library method: the immunoSEQ multiplex PCR assay. TCRdb took this table from immuneACCESS and kept in-frame rearrangements with V and J called. Such tables lack part of the clones; where checked against another copy, unresolved V genes explain under half of the gap, and the rest is unexplained. Counted in this sample were almost 40,000 clones; 80% to 90% of them appeared once. The ten most abundant clones make up less than 6.5% of the sample. Sequenced material: peripheral blood mononuclear cells, taken before any cancer treatment. The receptors stem from a male donor aged 60 or over with stage II lung adenocarcinoma.

The chain employs TRBV4-1 and TRBJ2-7, with D perhaps TRBD1 (6 bases). CDR1 is MGHRA and CDR2 is YSYEKL in the germline V gene. The CDR3 has 14 amino acids. Trimming stripped 3 bases from V and 4 bases from J, with 13 bases between. The CDR3 DNA reads TGCGCCAGCAGCCAGGATGGACAGTCATACGAGCAGTACTTC. As protein: CASSQDGQSYEQYF.

This clone was recorded only once. This chain connects TRBV27 to TRBJ1-1, with no clear D. The CDR3 is 15 amino acids. Germline V gives CDR1 MNHEY, CDR2 SMNVEV (reference sequence). V was cut by 6 bases and J by 3 bases, with 17 bases left in between. CDR3 DNA sequence: TGTGCCAGCAGCCCCCTGGGATTTAGGGACACTGAAGCTTTCTTT. It is translated as CASSPLGFRDTEAFF.

The chain couples TRBV9 to TRBJ2-2, with D possibly being TRBD1 (6 bases). Germline V lookup: CDR1 SGDLS, CDR2 YYNGEE. This CDR3 contains 16 residues. Trimming shortened V by 3 bases and J by 4 bases, and 16 bases separated the two germline ends. The CDR3 protein is CASSAQGLGATGELFF. The CDR3, as DNA: TGTGCCAGCAGCGCACAGGGTCTGGGGGCCACCGGGGAGCTGTTTTTT.

The chain's CDR3 is CASTRGQGGAFF. The CDR3 DNA sequence: TGTGCCAGCACCAGAGGACAGGGGGGAGCTTTCTTT. The chain recombines TRBV28 with TRBJ1-1, with 10 bases aligning to TRBD1. Looked up from germline, CDR1 is MDHEN and CDR2 is SYDVKM. The CDR3 has 12 amino acids. V lost 7 bases to trimming and J lost 10 bases; unmatched junction nucleotides: 6.

A single count supports this clone. The rearrangement links TRBV6-5 to TRBJ2-7; D perhaps matches TRBD2 (5 bases). Trimming left V 6 bases short and J 3 bases short, with 15 bases between. This CDR3 comprises 14 residues. Germline CDR1 is MNHEY and CDR2 is SVGAGI. The CDR3 here is CASRLSGGLYEQYF. CDR3 in DNA: TGTGCCAGCAGACTGTCAGGCGGGCTCTACGAGCAGTACTTC.

V gene TRBV15 combines with J gene TRBJ1-5; no clear D gene. The CDR3 runs 17 residues. Germline assignment: CDR1 LNHNV and CDR2 YYDKDF (reference sequence). Trimming left V 1 base short and J 5 bases short, with 18 bases between. CDR3 in amino acids: CATSRANLGEVYQPQHF. CDR3 in DNA: TGTGCCACCAGCAGAGCCAACTTAGGTGAGGTTTATCAGCCCCAGCATTTT. Variable domain in full (rest from reference TRBV15 and TRBJ1-5): DAMVIQNPRYQVTQFGKPVTLSCSQTLNHNVMYWYQQKSSQAPKLLFHYYDKDFNNEADTPDNFQSRRPNTSFCFLDIRSPGLGDTAMYLCATSRANLGEVYQPQHFGDGTRLSIL.

The rearrangement uses TRBV6-1 and TRBJ2-4; D perhaps matches TRBD1 (5 bases). CDR1 is MNHNS, CDR2 SASEGT, per germline. This CDR3 has 14 residues. Trimming removed 1 base at V and 7 bases at J, with 11 bases between. This CDR3 reads CASSEGGHGNIQYF. The CDR3 DNA follows: TGTGCCAGCAGTGAAGGAGGACATGGGAACATTCAGTACTTC.

This chain uses TRBV7-9 with TRBJ2-7; 8 nucleotides agree with TRBD2. CDR3 length equals 16 residues. Looked up from germline, CDR1 is SEHNR and CDR2 is FQNEAQ (reference sequence). The J segment lost 5 bases and the V segment lost 3 bases, leaving 12 bases of the junction unmatched. The chain's CDR3 is CASSFRGSGIGNEQYF. The CDR3 coding sequence is TGTGCCAGCAGCTTCCGGGGTAGCGGGATAGGGAACGAGCAGTACTTC.

The V call is TRBV18, the J call TRBJ2-1, with TRBD2 matching over 7 bases. Looked up from germline, CDR1 is KGHSH and CDR2 is LQKENI. The CDR3 length is 16 residues. Losses at the gene ends were 2 bases for V and 5 bases for J; bases not matched to a gene: 9. CDR3 bases: TGTGCCAGCTCACCAACCCGAACTAGCGTCAACAATGAGCAGTTCTTC. Translation gives CASSPTRTSVNNEQFF.

The chain recombines TRBV2 with TRBJ1-1, with D possibly matching TRBD1 (5 bases). The length of the CDR3 is 13 residues. The germline V gene encodes CDR1 SNHLY and CDR2 FYNNEI. V lost 9 bases and J 1 base, leaving 12 bases between the germline ends. The CDR3 reads CASLWDPNTEAFF. The CDR3 DNA follows: TGTGCCAGTTTGTGGGACCCGAACACTGAAGCTTTCTTT.

The V and J genes are TRBV30 and TRBJ1-3; no firm D call. Germline values: CDR1 GTSNPN, CDR2 SVGIG (reference sequence). The CDR3 totals 13 residues. Trimming removed 0 bases from V and 4 bases from J, with 7 bases in between. The CDR3 region has the DNA TGTGCCTGGAGTGTGGGGATCGGAAACACCATATATTTT. Translation: CAWSVGIGNTIYF.

This clone has only one observation. The chain carries TRBV4-1 and TRBJ2-7; 7 bases line up with TRBD1. Germline trimming cut 0 bases from V and 2 bases from J; bases unmatched to any gene: 7. Germline CDR1 is MGHRA and CDR2 is YSYEKL. The CDR3 length is 16 residues. The DNA for the CDR3 is TGCGCCAGCAGCCAAGAAGTACAGGGGTGGACCTACGAGCAGTACTTC. This codes for CASSQEVQGWTYEQYF.